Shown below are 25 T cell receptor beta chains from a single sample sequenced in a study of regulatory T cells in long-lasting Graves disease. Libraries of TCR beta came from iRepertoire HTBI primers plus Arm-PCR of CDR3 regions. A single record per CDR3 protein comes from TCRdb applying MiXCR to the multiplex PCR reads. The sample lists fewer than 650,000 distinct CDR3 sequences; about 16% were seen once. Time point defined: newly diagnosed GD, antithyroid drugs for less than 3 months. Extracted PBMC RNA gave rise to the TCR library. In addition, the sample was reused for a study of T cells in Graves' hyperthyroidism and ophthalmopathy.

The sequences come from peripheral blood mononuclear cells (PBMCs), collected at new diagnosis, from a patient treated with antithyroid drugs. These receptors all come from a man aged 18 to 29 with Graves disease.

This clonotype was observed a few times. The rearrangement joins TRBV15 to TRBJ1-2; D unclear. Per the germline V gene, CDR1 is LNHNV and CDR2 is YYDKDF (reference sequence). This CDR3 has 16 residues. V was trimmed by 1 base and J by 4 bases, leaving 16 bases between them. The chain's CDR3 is CATSRGTDEGVYGYTF. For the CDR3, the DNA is TGTGCCACCAGCAGAGGGACGGACGAGGGCGTCTATGGCTACACCTTC.

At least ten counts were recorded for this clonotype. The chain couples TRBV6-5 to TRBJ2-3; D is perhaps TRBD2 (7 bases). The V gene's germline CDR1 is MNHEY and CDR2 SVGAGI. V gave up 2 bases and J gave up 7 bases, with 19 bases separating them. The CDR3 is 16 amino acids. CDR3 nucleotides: TGTGCCAGCAGTTACCCGCCAGGGGCGGGAGTAAATACGCAGTATTTT. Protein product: CASSYPPGAGVNTQYF.

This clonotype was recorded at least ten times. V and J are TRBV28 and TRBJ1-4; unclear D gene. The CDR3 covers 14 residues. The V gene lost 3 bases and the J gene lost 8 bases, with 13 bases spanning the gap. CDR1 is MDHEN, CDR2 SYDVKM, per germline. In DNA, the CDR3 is TGTGCCAGCAGTTTGGTGGGGTTGGGGGAAAAACTGTTTTTT. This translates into CASSLVGLGEKLFF.

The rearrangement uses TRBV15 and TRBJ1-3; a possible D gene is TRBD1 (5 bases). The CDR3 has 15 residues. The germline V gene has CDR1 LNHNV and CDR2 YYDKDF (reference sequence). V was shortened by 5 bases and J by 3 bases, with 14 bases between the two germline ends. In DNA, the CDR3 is TGTGCCACCAGCCTTGGGGGTTATGGTGGAAACACCATATATTTT. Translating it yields CATSLGGYGGNTIYF.

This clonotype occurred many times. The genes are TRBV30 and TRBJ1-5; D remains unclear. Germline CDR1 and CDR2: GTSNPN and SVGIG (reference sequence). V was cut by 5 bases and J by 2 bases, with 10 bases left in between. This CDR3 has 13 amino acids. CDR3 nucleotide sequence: TGTGCCTGGGCAAAAATGGGCAATCAGCCCCAGCATTTT. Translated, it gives CAWAKMGNQPQHF.

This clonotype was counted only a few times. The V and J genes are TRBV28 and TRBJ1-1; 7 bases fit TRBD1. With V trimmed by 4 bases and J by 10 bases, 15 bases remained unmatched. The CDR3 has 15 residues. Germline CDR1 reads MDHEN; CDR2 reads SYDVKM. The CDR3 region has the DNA TGTGCCAGCAGTTACGGGACAGTAAGAATCCCTGGAGCTTTCTTT. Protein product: CASSYGTVRIPGAFF.

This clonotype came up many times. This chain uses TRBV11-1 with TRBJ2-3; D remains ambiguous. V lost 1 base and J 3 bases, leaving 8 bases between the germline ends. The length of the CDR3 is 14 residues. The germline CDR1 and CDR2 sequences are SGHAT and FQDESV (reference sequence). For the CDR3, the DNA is TGTGCCAGCAGCTTAGTTGAAGGAACAGATACGCAGTATTTT. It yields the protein CASSLVEGTDTQYF.

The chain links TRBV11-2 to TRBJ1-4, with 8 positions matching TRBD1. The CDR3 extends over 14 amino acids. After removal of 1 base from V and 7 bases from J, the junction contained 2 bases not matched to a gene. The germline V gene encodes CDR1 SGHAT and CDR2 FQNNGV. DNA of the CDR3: TGTGCCAGCAGCTTAGGACAGGGGCCTGAAAAACTGTTTTTT. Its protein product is CASSLGQGPEKLFF.

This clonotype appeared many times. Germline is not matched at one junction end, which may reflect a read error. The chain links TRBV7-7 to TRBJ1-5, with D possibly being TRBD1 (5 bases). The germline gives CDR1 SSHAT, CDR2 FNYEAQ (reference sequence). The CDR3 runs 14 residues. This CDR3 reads CASRAPSSNQPQHF. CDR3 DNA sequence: TGTGCTAGCAGGGCACCCTCCAGCAATCAGCCCCAGCATTTT.

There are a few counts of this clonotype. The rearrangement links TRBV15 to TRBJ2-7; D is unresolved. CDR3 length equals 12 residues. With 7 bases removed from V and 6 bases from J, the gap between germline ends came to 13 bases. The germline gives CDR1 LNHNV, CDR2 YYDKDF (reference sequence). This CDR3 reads CATKKERGEQYF. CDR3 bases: TGTGCCACCAAGAAAGAACGAGGCGAGCAGTACTTC.

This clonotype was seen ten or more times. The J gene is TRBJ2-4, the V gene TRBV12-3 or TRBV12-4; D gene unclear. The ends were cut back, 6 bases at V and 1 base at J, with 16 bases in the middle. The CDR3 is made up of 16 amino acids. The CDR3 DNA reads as TGTGCCAGCAGCTTTTTAGGAGAGTTGGCCAAAAACATTCAGTACTTC. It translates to CASSFLGELAKNIQYF.

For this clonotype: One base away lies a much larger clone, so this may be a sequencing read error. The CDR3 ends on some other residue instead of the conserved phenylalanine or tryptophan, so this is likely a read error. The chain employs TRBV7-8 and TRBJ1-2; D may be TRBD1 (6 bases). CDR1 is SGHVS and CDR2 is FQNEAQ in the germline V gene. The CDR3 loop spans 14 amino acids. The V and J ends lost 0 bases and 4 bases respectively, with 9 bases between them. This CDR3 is CASSLATGTYGYTL. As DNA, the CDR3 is TGTGCCAGCAGCTTAGCAACAGGGACCTATGGCTACACCCTC.

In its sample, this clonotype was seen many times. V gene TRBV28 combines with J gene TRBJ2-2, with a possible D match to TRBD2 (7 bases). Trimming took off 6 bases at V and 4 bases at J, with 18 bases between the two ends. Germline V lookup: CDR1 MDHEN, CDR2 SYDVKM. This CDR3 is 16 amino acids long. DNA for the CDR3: TGTGCCAGCAGCCGGGGACTAACCAGGGGCACCGGGGAGCTGTTTTTT. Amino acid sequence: CASSRGLTRGTGELFF.

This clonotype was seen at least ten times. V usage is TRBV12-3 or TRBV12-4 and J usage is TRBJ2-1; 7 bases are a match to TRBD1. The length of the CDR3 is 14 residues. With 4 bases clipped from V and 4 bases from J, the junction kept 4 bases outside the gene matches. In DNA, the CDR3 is TGTGCCAGCAGTTACAGGGGCGGGTACAATGAGCAGTTCTTC. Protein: CASSYRGGYNEQFF.

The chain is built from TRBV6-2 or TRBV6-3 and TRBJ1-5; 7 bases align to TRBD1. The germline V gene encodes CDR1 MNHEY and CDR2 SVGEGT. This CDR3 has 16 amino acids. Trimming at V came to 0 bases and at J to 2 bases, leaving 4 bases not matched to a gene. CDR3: CASSYSGQAGNQPQHF. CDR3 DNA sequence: TGTGCCAGCAGTTACTCCGGACAGGCCGGCAATCAGCCCCAGCATTTT.

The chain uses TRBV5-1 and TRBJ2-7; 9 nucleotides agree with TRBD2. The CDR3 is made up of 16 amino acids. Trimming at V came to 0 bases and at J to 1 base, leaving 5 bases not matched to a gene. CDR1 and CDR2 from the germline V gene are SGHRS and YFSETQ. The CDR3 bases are TGCGCCAGCAGCTTGGAGGCTAGCGGGGTATCCTACGAGCAGTACTTC. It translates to CASSLEASGVSYEQYF.

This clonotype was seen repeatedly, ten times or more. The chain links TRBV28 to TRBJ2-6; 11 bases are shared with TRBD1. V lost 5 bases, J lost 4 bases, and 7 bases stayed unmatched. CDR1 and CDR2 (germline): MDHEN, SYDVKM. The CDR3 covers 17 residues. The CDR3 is CASSEDRGRGGANVLTF. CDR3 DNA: TGTGCCAGCAGTGAGGACAGGGGGCGTGGAGGGGCCAACGTCCTGACTTTC.

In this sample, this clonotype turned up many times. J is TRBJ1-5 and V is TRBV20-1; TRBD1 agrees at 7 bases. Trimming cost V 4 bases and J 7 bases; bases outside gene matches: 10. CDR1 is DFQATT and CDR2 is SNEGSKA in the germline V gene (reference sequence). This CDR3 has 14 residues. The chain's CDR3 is CSAKPQGQRQPQHF. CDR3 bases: TGCAGTGCTAAACCACAGGGGCAAAGACAGCCCCAGCATTTT.

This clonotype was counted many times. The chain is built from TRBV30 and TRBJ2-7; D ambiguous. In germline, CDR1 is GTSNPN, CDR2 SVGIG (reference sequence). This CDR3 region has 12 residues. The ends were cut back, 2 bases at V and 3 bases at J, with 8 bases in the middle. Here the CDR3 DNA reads TGTGCCTGGAGTCCCGACGGCTACGAGCAGTACTTC. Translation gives CAWSPDGYEQYF.

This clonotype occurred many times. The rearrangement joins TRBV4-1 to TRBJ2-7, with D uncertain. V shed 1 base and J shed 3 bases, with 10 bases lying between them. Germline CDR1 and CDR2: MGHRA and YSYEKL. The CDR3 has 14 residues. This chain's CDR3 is CASSQGERIYEQYF. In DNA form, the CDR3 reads TGCGCCAGCAGCCAAGGAGAGAGGATCTACGAGCAGTACTTC.

The CDR3 here is CATSDGPAYNEQFF. The CDR3 nucleotides are TGTGCCACCAGTGATGGACCGGCCTACAATGAGCAGTTCTTC. The genes are TRBV24-1 and TRBJ2-1; D unclear. V was cut by 3 bases and J by 2 bases, with 7 bases left in between. This CDR3 has 14 amino acids. In germline, CDR1 is KGHDR, CDR2 SFDVKD.

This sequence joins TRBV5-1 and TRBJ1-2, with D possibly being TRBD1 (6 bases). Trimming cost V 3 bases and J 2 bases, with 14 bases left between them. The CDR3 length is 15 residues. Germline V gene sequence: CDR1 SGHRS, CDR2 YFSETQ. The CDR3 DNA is TGCGCCAGCAGCTCGCAACAGGGTATGAACTATGGCTACACCTTC. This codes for CASSSQQGMNYGYTF.

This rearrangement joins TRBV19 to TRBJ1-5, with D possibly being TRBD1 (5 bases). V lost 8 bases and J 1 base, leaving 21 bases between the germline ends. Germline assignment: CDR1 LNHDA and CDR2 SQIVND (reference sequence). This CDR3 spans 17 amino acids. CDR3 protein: CASLQGRGTRSNQPQHF. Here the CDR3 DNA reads TGTGCCAGTCTTCAGGGCCGAGGGACCCGCAGCAATCAGCCCCAGCATTTT. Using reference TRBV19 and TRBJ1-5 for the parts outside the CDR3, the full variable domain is DGGITQSPKYLFRKEGQNVTLSCEQNLNHDAMYWYRQDPGQGLRLIYYSQIVNDFQKGDIAEGYSVSREKKESFPLTVTSAQKNPTAFYLCASLQGRGTRSNQPQHFGDGTRLSIL.

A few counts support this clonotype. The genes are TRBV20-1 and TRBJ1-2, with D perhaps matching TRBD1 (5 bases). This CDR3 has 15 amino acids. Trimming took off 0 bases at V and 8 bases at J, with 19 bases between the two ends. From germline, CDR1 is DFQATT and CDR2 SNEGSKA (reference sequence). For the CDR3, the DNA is TGCAGTGCTAGAGACTTTCTGGATGGGGCGCGGGGCTACACCTTC. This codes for CSARDFLDGARGYTF.

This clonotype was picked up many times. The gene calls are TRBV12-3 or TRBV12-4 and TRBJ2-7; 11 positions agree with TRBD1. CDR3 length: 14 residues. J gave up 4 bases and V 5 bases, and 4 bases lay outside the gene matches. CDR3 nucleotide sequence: TGTGCCAGCAGTGGACAGGGGGCGCGATACGAGCAGTACTTC. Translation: CASSGQGARYEQYF.